The text below deals with one T cell receptor beta chain. Per the original methods: Amplification of reference gene primers provided the estimated nucleated cell counts. Using immunoSEQ multiplex PCR, the repertoire was profiled, and TCRdb retains in-frame clones only, with some absent. That table gives V, J and clone size, and the DNA gave D and trimming. The sample consists of about 65,000 clones, 65% to 85% of them appearing once. The sample comes from a study of blood T cell repertoires in COVID-19. On the study more broadly: Nucleic acid was either cDNA or gDNA, and it came from T cells, B-cell-depleted T cells, or PBMCs.

Sequenced sample: peripheral blood. The TCR originated in a human donor in a cohort sampled during active COVID-19.

CDR3: CASSWTGGTNEKLFF. The DNA for the CDR3 is TGTGCCAGCAGCTGGACAGGGGGCACTAATGAAAAACTGTTTTTT. The rearrangement joins TRBV5-6 to TRBJ1-4; 11 bases match TRBD1. J was trimmed by 2 bases and V by 3 bases; bases with no gene match: 0. This CDR3 spans 15 amino acids. Per germline, CDR1 SGHDT and CDR2 YYEEEE.